This T cell receptor (beta chain) comes out of a study of T cell responses to AZD1222 COVID-19 vaccine. Assay used: immunoSEQ multiplex PCR; TCRdb lists only in-frame clones, some missing. This table holds about 92,000 clones, roughly 93% found once. In this sample, this clone turned up once. The CDR3 has 15 amino acids. V lost 4 bases and J 1 base, leaving 8 bases between the germline ends. Germline CDR1 is LNHDA and CDR2 is SQIVND (reference sequence). The sample consisted of peripheral blood, taken on day 0 of AZD1222 vaccination. The chain couples TRBV19 to TRBJ2-6; no clear D gene. The sequence was collected from an adult in good health. The CDR3 bases are TGTGCCAGTAGTAGAACAGCGTCTGGGGCCAACGTCCTGACTTTC. This translates into CASSRTASGANVLTF.